This TCR beta chain was profiled in a study of OX40 agonist ivuxolimab in advanced cancers. On the study more broadly: Dose-escalation subjects each had hepatocellular carcinoma, melanoma, renal cell or head and neck cancer. Overall study findings and caveats: Which antigen the expanded peripheral T cells recognized is unknown. Clonal expansion among partial responders at 0.1-3.0 mg/kg ranked near the lowest.

With respect to this clone: What it binds is unknown.

Autoimmune disease history or systemic immunosuppression excluded patients. The data were produced by immunoSEQ multiplex PCR, yet TCRdb's version contains in-frame clones alone and is incomplete. The top ten hold 1.5% to 2.5% of the sample, which has tens of thousands of clones, approximately 81% seen once. The CDR3 length is 13 residues. With 6 bases removed from V and 4 bases from J, the gap between germline ends came to 12 bases. Germline V gene sequence: CDR1 KGHSH, CDR2 LQKENI. The TCR was taken from an adult with an advanced solid tumor such as melanoma, head and neck, liver or kidney cancer. The J gene is TRBJ1-1, the V gene TRBV18; D is perhaps TRBD1 (6 bases). The starting material was CD4+ or CD8+ T cells sorted from blood, obtained in a trial of the OX40 agonist ivuxolimab. CDR3 sequence reads: CASSSGHFTEAFF. The CDR3 DNA follows: TGTGCCAGCTCTTCGGGACACTTCACTGAAGCTTTCTTT.